These 31 T cell receptor beta chains share one sample of origin, sequenced in a study of T cells in Graves' hyperthyroidism and ophthalmopathy. Amplification of TCR beta CDR3 regions used RNA as the template. Carried out on the TCR CDR3, a first-round RT-PCR used the HTBI primer set. TCRdb processed the multiplex PCR reads anew with MiXCR; each CDR3 protein has one entry. The sample comprises almost 600,000 distinct CDR3 sequences, 46% of which are singletons, and around 7.7% rests with the top ten. Sequences were obtained from peripheral blood or thyroid tissue (not recorded which). All receptors derive from a young woman with Graves' hyperthyroidism.

This clonotype was recorded once. The chain is built from TRBV24-1 and TRBJ2-7, with 8 bases lining up with TRBD1. V was clipped by 4 bases and J by 2 bases; unmatched bases: 6. CDR3 length: 15 amino acids. Germline V gives CDR1 KGHDR, CDR2 SFDVKD. For the CDR3, the DNA is TGTGCCACCAGTGAATCCGGGACAGGAACCTACGAGCAGTACTTC. Translation: CATSESGTGTYEQYF.

The rearrangement joins TRBV29-1 to TRBJ1-1, with D unclear. V was clipped by 2 bases and J by 9 bases, with 16 bases between them. This CDR3 has 13 amino acids. The V gene's germline CDR1 is SQVTM and CDR2 ANQGSEA. For the CDR3, the DNA is TGCAGCGTTGAACCAGCGACCGAGGATAAAGCTTTCTTT. It translates to CSVEPATEDKAFF.

This clonotype was counted ten times or more. V gene TRBV20-1 combines with J gene TRBJ1-1; 9 nucleotides align to TRBD1. Trimming removed 0 bases from V and 8 bases from J; junction bases left unmatched: 7. CDR3 size: 14 residues. The germline V gene encodes CDR1 DFQATT and CDR2 SNEGSKA (reference sequence). This CDR3 reads CSARDLGTGREAFF. The DNA of the CDR3 is TGCAGTGCTAGAGATCTTGGGACAGGGCGGGAAGCTTTCTTT.

This clonotype was counted ten times or more. The rearrangement uses TRBV5-1 and TRBJ2-5, with D tentatively TRBD1 (5 bases). The ends were cut back, 4 bases at V and 0 bases at J, with 19 bases in the middle. Germline V gene sequence: CDR1 SGHRS, CDR2 YFSETQ. CDR3 length: 17 residues. For the CDR3, the DNA is TGCGCCAGCAGCCAAGCCGATCGAACAGGTTACCAAGAGACCCAGTACTTC. As protein: CASSQADRTGYQETQYF.

Remarks on this clonotype: A clone one base away is much larger, so this may be a read error. The J gene is TRBJ2-7, the V gene TRBV20-1; no firm D call. CDR3 length: 12 residues. Germline V lookup: CDR1 DFQATT, CDR2 SNEGSKA (reference sequence). DNA for the CDR3: TGCAGTGCCGGCTATGTCTCCTACGGGCAGTACTTC. Its translation is CSAGYVSYGQYF.

This clonotype appeared many times. The gene calls are TRBV9 and TRBJ2-5; 14 bases match TRBD2. The CDR3 length is 17 residues. V lost 5 bases and J lost 9; bases outside the gene matches: 15. Germline-derived CDR1 and CDR2 are SGDLS and YYNGEE. For the CDR3, the DNA is TGTGCCAGCAGTGCCCTGGGACTAGCGGGAGTTCGGGAGGCCCAGTACTTC. Its translation: CASSALGLAGVREAQYF.

A word on this clonotype: Likely a read error: the CDR3 ends without its conserved phenylalanine or tryptophan. This rearrangement joins TRBV20-1 to TRBJ2-7; 13 bases agree with TRBD2. Per germline, CDR1 DFQATT and CDR2 SNEGSKA (reference sequence). The CDR3 sequence is 16 residues long. The CDR3 protein is CSVLGLAGNLVYEQYL. CDR3 nucleotide sequence: TGCAGCGTTTTGGGACTAGCGGGAAATTTAGTCTACGAGCAGTACCTC.

Of note for this clonotype: A read error may explain this, as a much larger clone is one base away. Here the CDR3 reads CASSLGGRGLAGDEQFF. CDR3 nucleotides: TGTGCCAGCAGCTTAGGGGGTAGGGGACTAGCGGGAGATGAGCAGTTCTTC. The chain joins TRBV11-3 to TRBJ2-1; 14 nucleotides match TRBD2. Germline trimming cut 1 base from V and 8 bases from J; bases unmatched to any gene: 7. CDR3 length: 17 residues. Germline CDR1 SGHNT, CDR2 YENEEA.

This clonotype has a count of ten or more. The CDR3 DNA follows: TGTGCCAGCAGCTTAGTCGGGAAAGAGACCCAGTACTTC. It is translated as CASSLVGKETQYF. The chain links TRBV7-2 to TRBJ2-5; perhaps TRBD2 as D (5 bases). The V and J ends lost 1 base and 3 bases respectively, with 6 bases between them. Germline V gives CDR1 SGHTA, CDR2 FQGNSA. The CDR3 runs to 13 residues.

The chain uses TRBV25-1 and TRBJ1-2; TRBD1 aligns across 7 bases. The CDR3 covers 14 residues. The trim removed 3 bases at V and 6 bases at J, leaving 7 bases unmatched. CDR1 MGHDK and CDR2 SYGVNS come from the germline V gene. For the CDR3, the DNA is TGTGCCAGCAGTGATCCCGGGACAGAGCATGGCTACACCTTC. Protein: CASSDPGTEHGYTF.

In regard to this clonotype: A junction end diverges from the germline sequence, so it may reflect a read error. The chain combines TRBV24-1 with TRBJ2-7; no definite D call. The end of the DNA is better explained by TRBJ2-1, so the J call may be wrong. The germline V gene encodes CDR1 KGHDR and CDR2 SFDVKD. CDR3 length: 16 residues. CDR3 DNA sequence: TGCGCCACCAGTGATTTAGTCGCGCGATCTTACAATGAGCAGTTCTTC. Translated: CATSDLVARSYNEQFF.

This clonotype was detected ten times or more. The chain is built from TRBV4-1 and TRBJ1-2; weak D call: TRBD1 (5 bases). This CDR3 spans 15 amino acids. V lost 1 base, J lost 8 bases, and 17 bases lay in between. CDR1 MGHRA and CDR2 YSYEKL come from the germline V gene. In nucleotides, the CDR3 is TGCGCCAGCAGCCAAGCATTAACCGGGACTTCGGGCTACACCTTC. Its translation: CASSQALTGTSGYTF.

At least ten counts were recorded for this clonotype. The CDR3, as DNA: TGCGCCAGCAGCTTGAGCGATTGGACGGGACAGGGGACCTCTGGAAACACCATATATTTT. Its translation is CASSLSDWTGQGTSGNTIYF. The chain couples TRBV5-1 to TRBJ1-3, with TRBD1 matching over 10 bases. The CDR3 is 20 residues long. Trimming cost V 1 base and J 0 bases; bases outside gene matches: 13. Germline values: CDR1 SGHRS, CDR2 YFSETQ.

With regard to this clonotype: One end of the junction does not line up with germline, which may come from a read error. The chain employs TRBV7-2 and TRBJ2-7; possible D gene TRBD2, 6 bases. Germline CDR1 reads SGHTA; CDR2 reads FQGNSA. The CDR3 has 16 residues. The CDR3 reads CASSQGVGGAAYEQYF. Here the CDR3 DNA reads TGCGCCAGCAGCCAAGGGGTGGGGGGAGCTGCCTACGAGCAGTACTTC.

The chain employs TRBV7-6 and TRBJ2-5; a weak D match, TRBD1 (7 bases). CDR3 length: 15 residues. Germline V gene sequence: CDR1 SGHVS, CDR2 FNYEAQ. V was pared by 2 bases and J by 5 bases, with 15 bases between. The CDR3 sequence is CASSLLGGGYETQYF. CDR3 nucleotides: TGTGCCAGCAGCTTATTAGGAGGGGGCTACGAGACCCAGTACTTC.

V usage is TRBV27 and J usage is TRBJ1-5; D is perhaps TRBD1 (6 bases). The CDR3 contains 16 residues. V lost 8 bases, J lost 1 base, and 18 bases lay in between. Germline values: CDR1 MNHEY, CDR2 SMNVEV (reference sequence). CDR3 sequence reads: CASSPTGMMSNQPQHF. As DNA, the CDR3 is TGTGCCAGCTCACCGACAGGAATGATGAGCAATCAGCCCCAGCATTTT.

This clonotype was recorded only once. The CDR3 region is CSVAGGRGNYEQYF. CDR3 DNA sequence: TGCAGCGTTGCGGGCGGGAGGGGTAACTACGAGCAGTACTTC. This chain connects TRBV29-1 to TRBJ2-7; 9 bases agree with TRBD2. V shed 4 bases and J 3 bases; nucleotides not matched to a gene: 7. This CDR3 contains 14 residues. The germline V gene encodes CDR1 SQVTM and CDR2 ANQGSEA.

Ten or more counts support this clonotype. This chain links TRBV19 with TRBJ1-5, with 8 bases lining up with TRBD1. The V and J ends lost 7 bases and 2 bases, in that order; junction bases with no gene match: 10. The CDR3 totals 16 residues. Germline V gene lookup returns CDR1 LNHDA and CDR2 SQIVND (reference sequence). The CDR3 spells CASTTQGALGNQPQHF. Here the CDR3 DNA reads TGTGCCAGTACTACCCAGGGGGCTCTTGGCAATCAGCCCCAGCATTTT.

This clonotype came up many times. V usage is TRBV12-3 or TRBV12-4 and J usage is TRBJ2-5; 7 bases are a match to TRBD2. CDR3 size: 15 residues. V shed 2 bases, J shed 0 bases, and the junction held 3 bases outside the gene matches. CDR3 in amino acids: CASSLYRGDQETQYF. CDR3 DNA: TGTGCCAGCAGTTTATACCGGGGGGACCAAGAGACCCAGTACTTC.

This clonotype showed up many times. The chain has TRBV2 and TRBJ1-2; D is uncertain. The germline V gene encodes CDR1 SNHLY and CDR2 FYNNEI. Trimming left V 6 bases short and J 1 base short, with 9 bases between. The CDR3 consists of 13 residues. CDR3 sequence: CASRIESNYGYTF. The CDR3 coding sequence is TGTGCCAGCAGAATCGAAAGTAACTATGGCTACACCTTC.

For this clonotype: This may stem from a read error, because a much larger clone lies one nucleotide away. The chain uses TRBV6-1 and TRBJ1-1, with D uncertain. The CDR3 runs to 14 residues. The V gene lost 8 bases and the J gene lost 5 bases, with 18 bases spanning the gap. Per germline, CDR1 MNHNS and CDR2 SASEGT. CDR3 protein: CASPRSEEWTEAFF. The CDR3 DNA sequence: TGTGCCAGCCCCCGAAGTGAGGAGTGGACTGAAGCTTTCTTT.

This clonotype was picked up one time. The germline gene is not matched at one end of the junction; a read error may be the cause. The chain employs TRBV7-8 and TRBJ2-1; 10 nucleotides match TRBD2. The CDR3 consists of 15 residues. CDR1 SGHVS and CDR2 FQNEAQ come from the germline V gene. This chain's CDR3 is CACSLGKAGGNEQFF. DNA for the CDR3: TGTGCCTGCAGCTTAGGGAAAGCGGGAGGGAATGAGCAGTTCTTC.

The chain carries TRBV12-3 or TRBV12-4 and TRBJ1-5, with a tentative D call TRBD1 (5 bases). CDR3 length equals 13 residues. V lost 5 bases and J 13 bases, leaving 18 bases between the germline ends. The CDR3 coding sequence is TGTGCCAGCAGTCCGCCCGAGGGGCACCCTCAGCATTTT. It yields the protein CASSPPEGHPQHF.

The chain has TRBV7-2 and TRBJ2-1; D remains ambiguous. The last part of the DNA fits TRBJ2-7 better; the J call may be wrong. The CDR3 extends over 12 amino acids. The V gene's germline CDR1 is SGHTA and CDR2 FQGNSA. CDR3 in DNA: TGTGCCAGCAGCCGACAATACAATGAGCAGTACTTC. Its translation is CASSRQYNEQYF.

The chain links TRBV29-1 to TRBJ1-5, with D hard to call. The germline V gene has CDR1 SQVTM and CDR2 ANQGSEA. CDR3 length equals 13 residues. V was pared by 8 bases and J by 7 bases, with 18 bases between. CDR3 loop: CSQEGFMGQPQHF. The CDR3, as DNA: TGCAGCCAAGAGGGCTTCATGGGGCAGCCCCAGCATTTT. Based on the CDR3 plus reference TRBV29-1 and TRBJ1-5, the full variable domain is SAVISQKPSRDICQRGTSLTIQCQVDSQVTMMFWYRQQPGQSLTLIATANQGSEATYESGFVIDKFPISRPNLTFSTLTVSNMSPEDSSIYLCSQEGFMGQPQHFGDGTRLSIL.

At least ten counts were recorded for this clonotype. The chain uses TRBV5-4 and TRBJ2-7; 10 bases line up with TRBD1. CDR3 length: 13 amino acids. The germline V gene has CDR1 SGHNT and CDR2 YYREEE (reference sequence). The V segment lost 7 bases and the J segment 7 bases; nucleotides outside the gene matches: 8. The CDR3 loop is CASRDRGYGEQYF. DNA of the CDR3: TGTGCCAGCCGGGACAGGGGTTATGGAGAGCAGTACTTC.

V gene TRBV7-9 combines with J gene TRBJ2-5; TRBD1 might be the D (7 bases). The CDR3 extends over 16 amino acids. Germline values: CDR1 SEHNR, CDR2 FQNEAQ (reference sequence). V lost 5 bases to trimming and J lost 0 bases, with 16 bases between them. In DNA form, the CDR3 reads TGTGCCAGCAGCCCGCAGGGGGGCGTAGACCAAGAGACCCAGTACTTC. Amino acid sequence: CASSPQGGVDQETQYF.

The sample holds many counts of this clonotype. The rearrangement uses TRBV19 and TRBJ1-1; 7 bases align to TRBD1. This CDR3 has 16 residues. The J segment lost 0 bases and the V segment lost 3 bases, leaving 7 bases of the junction unmatched. Germline lookup yields CDR1 LNHDA and CDR2 SQIVND (reference sequence). CDR3 loop: CASSIDREPMNTEAFF. For the CDR3, the DNA is TGTGCCAGTAGTATTGACAGGGAACCCATGAACACTGAAGCTTTCTTT.

There are many counts of this clonotype. CDR3 DNA sequence: TGTGCCAGCAGCAAAGACAGGTACTACGAGCAGTACTTC. Residues: CASSKDRYYEQYF. The chain couples TRBV11-1 to TRBJ2-7; a possible D gene is TRBD1 (6 bases). CDR1 and CDR2 (germline): SGHAT, FQDESV (reference sequence). This CDR3 is built from 13 residues. The ends were cut back, 5 bases at V and 3 bases at J, with 11 bases in the middle.

The chain carries TRBV9 and TRBJ2-2, with 8 bases that match TRBD2. CDR3 length: 15 amino acids. V gave up 3 bases and J gave up 7 bases; unmatched junction bases: 8. Germline assignment: CDR1 SGDLS and CDR2 YYNGEE. The CDR3 sequence is CASSGPGLDNGELFF. The CDR3 DNA sequence: TGTGCCAGCAGCGGCCCGGGACTAGACAACGGGGAGCTGTTTTTT.

This rearrangement joins TRBV7-9 to TRBJ1-2; no reliable D call. The V end was cut by 6 bases, the J end by 7 bases, with 21 bases between. The CDR3 is made up of 15 amino acids. Germline values: CDR1 SEHNR, CDR2 FQNEAQ (reference sequence). The CDR3 bases are TGTGCCAGCAGTCCTCCTTGGGGAGCTAGCGGTGGCTACACCTTC. Its translation is CASSPPWGASGGYTF.